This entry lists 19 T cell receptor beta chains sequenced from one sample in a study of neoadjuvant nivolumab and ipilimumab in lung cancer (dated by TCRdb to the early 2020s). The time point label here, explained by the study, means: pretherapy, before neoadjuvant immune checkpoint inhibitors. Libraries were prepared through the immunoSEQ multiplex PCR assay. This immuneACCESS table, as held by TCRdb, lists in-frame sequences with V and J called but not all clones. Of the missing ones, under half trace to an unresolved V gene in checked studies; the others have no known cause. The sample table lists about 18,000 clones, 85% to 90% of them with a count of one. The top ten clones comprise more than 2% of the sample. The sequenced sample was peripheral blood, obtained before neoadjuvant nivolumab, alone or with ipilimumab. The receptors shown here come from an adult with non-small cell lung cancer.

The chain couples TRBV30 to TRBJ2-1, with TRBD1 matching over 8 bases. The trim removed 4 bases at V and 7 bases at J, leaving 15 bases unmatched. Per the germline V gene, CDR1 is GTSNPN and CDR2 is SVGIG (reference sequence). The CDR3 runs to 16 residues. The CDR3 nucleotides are TGTGCCTGGATGGCAGGGGGCCCACAGGTGAGAAATGAGCAGTTCTTC. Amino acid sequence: CAWMAGGPQVRNEQFF.

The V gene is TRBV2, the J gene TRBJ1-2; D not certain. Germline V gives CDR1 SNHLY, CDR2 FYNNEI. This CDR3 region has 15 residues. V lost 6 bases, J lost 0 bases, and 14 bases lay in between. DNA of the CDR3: TGTGCCAGCAGCCTAGCACGGCAGACTAACTATGGCTACACCTTC. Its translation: CASSLARQTNYGYTF.

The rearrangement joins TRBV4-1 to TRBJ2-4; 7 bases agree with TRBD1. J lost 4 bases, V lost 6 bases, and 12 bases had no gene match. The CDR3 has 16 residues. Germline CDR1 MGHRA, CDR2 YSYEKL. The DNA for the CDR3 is TGCGCCAGCAGAAATCTCCCGGGACAGAAGAAAAACATTCAGTACTTC. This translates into CASRNLPGQKKNIQYF.

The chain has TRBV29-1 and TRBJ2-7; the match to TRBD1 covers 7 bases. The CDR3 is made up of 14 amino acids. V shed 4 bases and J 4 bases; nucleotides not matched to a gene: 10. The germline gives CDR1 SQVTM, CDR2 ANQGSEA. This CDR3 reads CSVALPGQLYEQYF. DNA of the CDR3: TGCAGCGTTGCGCTACCGGGACAGTTATACGAGCAGTACTTC.

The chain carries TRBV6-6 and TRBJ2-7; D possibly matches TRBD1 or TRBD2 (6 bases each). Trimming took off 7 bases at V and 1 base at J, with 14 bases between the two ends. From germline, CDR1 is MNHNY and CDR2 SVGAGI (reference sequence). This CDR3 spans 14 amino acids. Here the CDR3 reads CASTPLGGSYEQYF. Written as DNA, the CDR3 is TGTGCCAGCACCCCGTTAGGGGGGTCCTACGAGCAGTACTTC.

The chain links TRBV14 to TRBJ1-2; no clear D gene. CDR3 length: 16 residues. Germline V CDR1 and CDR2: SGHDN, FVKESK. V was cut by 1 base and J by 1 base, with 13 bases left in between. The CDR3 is CASSQGSTAFNYGYTF. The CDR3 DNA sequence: TGTGCCAGCAGCCAAGGTTCAACAGCCTTTAACTATGGCTACACCTTC.

CDR3 sequence (DNA): TGTGCCACCAGCACGACCGGGGAGCTGTTTTTT. Amino acid sequence: CATSTTGELFF. The rearrangement uses TRBV15 and TRBJ2-2; D is undetermined. This CDR3 spans 11 amino acids. V shed 4 bases and J shed 5 bases, with 2 bases lying between them. Germline V gives CDR1 LNHNV, CDR2 YYDKDF (reference sequence).

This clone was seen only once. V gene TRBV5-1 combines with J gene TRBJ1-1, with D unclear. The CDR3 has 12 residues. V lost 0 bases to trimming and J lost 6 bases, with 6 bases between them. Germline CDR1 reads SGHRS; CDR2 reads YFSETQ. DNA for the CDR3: TGCGCCAGCAGCTTGGTCCAGTCTGAAGCTTTCTTT. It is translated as CASSLVQSEAFF.

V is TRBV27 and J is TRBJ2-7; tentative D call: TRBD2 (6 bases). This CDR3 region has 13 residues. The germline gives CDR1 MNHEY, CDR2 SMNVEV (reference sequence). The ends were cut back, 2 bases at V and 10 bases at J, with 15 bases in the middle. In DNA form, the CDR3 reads TGTGCCAGCAGTTTAACTAGCCGACAACGTCAGTACTTC. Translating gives CASSLTSRQRQYF.

CDR3 DNA: TGTGCCAGCAGCACTGGGGGGTCCTACAATGAGCAGTTCTTC. This codes for CASSTGGSYNEQFF. The rearrangement uses TRBV7-3 and TRBJ2-1, with D perhaps matching TRBD2 (6 bases). The CDR3 contains 14 residues. V gave up 5 bases and J gave up 1 base, with 9 bases separating them. Looked up from germline, CDR1 is SGHTA and CDR2 is FQGTGA.

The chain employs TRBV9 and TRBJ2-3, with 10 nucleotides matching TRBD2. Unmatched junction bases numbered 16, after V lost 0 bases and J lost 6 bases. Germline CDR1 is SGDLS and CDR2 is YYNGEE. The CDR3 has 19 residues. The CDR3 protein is CASSVATASGSFDRDTQYF. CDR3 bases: TGTGCCAGCAGCGTAGCTACGGCTAGCGGGAGCTTCGATCGGGATACGCAGTATTTT.

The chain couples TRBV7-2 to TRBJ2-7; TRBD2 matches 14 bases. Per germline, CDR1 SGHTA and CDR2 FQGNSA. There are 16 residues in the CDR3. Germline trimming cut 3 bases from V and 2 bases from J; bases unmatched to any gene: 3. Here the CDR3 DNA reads TGTGCCAGCAGCTTGGGACTAGCGGGAGCGGCCTACGAGCAGTACTTC. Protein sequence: CASSLGLAGAAYEQYF.

The CDR3, as DNA: TGTGCAAGTCGCTTAGCGGCAGGGAAATCCTATGGCTACACCTTC. Protein: CASRLAAGKSYGYTF. This chain links TRBV12-2 with TRBJ1-2; the listed D gene, TRBD1, was not tested against the DNA. TRBV12-2 is classified as a pseudogene. The CDR3 totals 15 residues.

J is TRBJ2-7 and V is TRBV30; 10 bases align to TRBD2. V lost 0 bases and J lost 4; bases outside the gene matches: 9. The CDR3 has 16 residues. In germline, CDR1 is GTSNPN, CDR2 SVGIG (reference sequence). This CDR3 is CAWSVGASGSKYEQYF. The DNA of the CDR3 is TGTGCCTGGAGTGTAGGGGCTAGCGGGAGCAAGTACGAGCAGTACTTC.

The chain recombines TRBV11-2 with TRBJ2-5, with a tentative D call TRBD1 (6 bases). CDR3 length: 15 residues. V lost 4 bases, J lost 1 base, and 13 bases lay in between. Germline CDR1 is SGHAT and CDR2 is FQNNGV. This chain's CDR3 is CASSYLRGPQETQYF. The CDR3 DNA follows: TGTGCCAGCAGCTACCTCAGGGGCCCCCAAGAGACCCAGTACTTC. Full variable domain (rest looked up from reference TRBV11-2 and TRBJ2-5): EAGVAQSPRYKIIEKRQSVAFWCNPISGHATLYWYQQILGQGPKLLIQFQNNGVVDDSQLPKDRFSAERLKGVDSTLKIQPAKLEDSAVYLCASSYLRGPQETQYFGPGTRLLVL.

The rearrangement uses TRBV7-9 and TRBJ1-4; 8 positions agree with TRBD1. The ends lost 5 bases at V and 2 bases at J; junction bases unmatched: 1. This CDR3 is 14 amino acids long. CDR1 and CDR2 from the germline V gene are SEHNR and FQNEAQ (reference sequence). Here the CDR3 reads CASSQGATNEKLFF. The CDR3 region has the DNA TGTGCCAGCAGCCAGGGGGCGACTAATGAAAAACTGTTTTTT.

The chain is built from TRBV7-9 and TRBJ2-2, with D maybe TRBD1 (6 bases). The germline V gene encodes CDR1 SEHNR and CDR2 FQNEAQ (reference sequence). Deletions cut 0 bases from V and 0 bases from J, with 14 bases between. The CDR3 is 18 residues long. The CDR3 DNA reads TGTGCCAGCAGCTTAGCGGGTTTGGACAGCGCGAACACCGGGGAGCTGTTTTTT. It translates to CASSLAGLDSANTGELFF.

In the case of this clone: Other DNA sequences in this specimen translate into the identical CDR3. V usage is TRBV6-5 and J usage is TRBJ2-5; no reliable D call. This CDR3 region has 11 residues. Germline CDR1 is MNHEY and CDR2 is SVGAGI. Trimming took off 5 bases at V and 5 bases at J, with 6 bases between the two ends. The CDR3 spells CASSSRETQYF. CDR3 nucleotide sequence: TGTGCCAGCAGTAGTCGGGAGACCCAGTACTTC.

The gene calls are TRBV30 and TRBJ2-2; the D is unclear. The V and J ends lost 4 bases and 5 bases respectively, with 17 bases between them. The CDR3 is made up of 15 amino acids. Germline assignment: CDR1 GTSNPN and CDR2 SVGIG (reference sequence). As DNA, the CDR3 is TGTGCCTGGACAGTGTCCCTTATGGGTACCGGGGAGCTGTTTTTT. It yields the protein CAWTVSLMGTGELFF.